Each of the 8 T cell receptor beta chains below was sequenced from the same sample in a study of siplizumab effects on memory and regulatory T cells. Assay used: immunoSEQ multiplex PCR; TCRdb lists only in-frame clones, some missing. The data show about 13,000 clones, 40% seen once. Their antigens remain unidentified. Cells of the mixed lymphocyte reaction were cocultured at 37 degrees C for roughly 6 days. Sequencing input: CFSE-low (dividing) CD8+ T cells sorted from an allogeneic mixed lymphocyte reaction. Receptors originate from a human donor in good health; the cells came from an allogeneic mixed lymphocyte reaction.

CDR3 region: CASTQGLSPLHF. The CDR3 bases are TGTGCCAGTACCCAGGGTTTGTCACCCCTCCACTTT. V gene TRBV19 combines with J gene TRBJ1-6; maybe TRBD1 (5 bases). Germline values: CDR1 LNHDA, CDR2 SQIVND (reference sequence). The CDR3 has 12 amino acids. Trimming pared 7 bases from V and 10 bases from J, leaving 11 bases between. The whole variable domain, filled in from reference TRBV19 and TRBJ1-6, reads DGGITQSPKYLFRKEGQNVTLSCEQNLNHDAMYWYRQDPGQGLRLIYYSQIVNDFQKGDIAEGYSVSREKKESFPLTVTSAQKNPTAFYLCASTQGLSPLHFGNGTRLTVT.

The chain couples TRBV7-9 to TRBJ2-7; the match to TRBD2 covers 7 bases. The CDR3 is 12 amino acids. V lost 4 bases to trimming and J lost 5 bases; unmatched junction nucleotides: 2. Germline V lookup: CDR1 SEHNR, CDR2 FQNEAQ (reference sequence). As DNA, the CDR3 is TGTGCCAGCAGCTCCACTAGCGACGAGCAGTACTTC. This translates into CASSSTSDEQYF.

The genes are TRBV27 and TRBJ1-5; possibly TRBD1 for D (6 bases). The CDR3 sequence is 14 residues long. CDR1 is MNHEY and CDR2 is SMNVEV in the germline V gene (reference sequence). V gave up 3 bases and J gave up 4 bases, with 10 bases separating them. This CDR3 is CASSLGRGNQPQHF. CDR3 in DNA: TGTGCCAGCAGTTTGGGCAGGGGTAATCAGCCCCAGCATTTT.

The chain is built from TRBV6-6 and TRBJ2-7; D unclear. This CDR3 has 13 amino acids. CDR1 and CDR2 from the germline V gene are MNHNY and SVGAGI (reference sequence). The V end lost 11 bases, the J end lost 7 bases, and 21 bases lay between the germline ends. For the CDR3, the DNA is TGTGCCCGCCCTGCGGAATCGCGATGGGAGCAGTACTTC. It translates to CARPAESRWEQYF.

This clone was recorded a few times. V usage is TRBV7-9 and J usage is TRBJ1-1; 10 bases map to TRBD1. Germline V gene sequence: CDR1 SEHNR, CDR2 FQNEAQ (reference sequence). With 4 bases clipped from V and 4 bases from J, the junction kept 3 bases outside the gene matches. The CDR3 sequence is 14 residues long. CDR3 sequence (DNA): TGTGCCAGCAGCTCAGACAGGGGGCTCACTGAAGCTTTCTTT. Amino acid sequence: CASSSDRGLTEAFF.

The chain has TRBV7-9 and TRBJ1-4, with D unresolved. The CDR3 has 16 amino acids. CDR1 SEHNR and CDR2 FQNEAQ come from the germline V gene (reference sequence). Deletions cut 1 base from V and 4 bases from J, with 13 bases between. The CDR3 region has the DNA TGTGCCAGCAGCTTAGACGTCCGCACCTTTAATGAAAAACTGTTTTTT. Its protein product is CASSLDVRTFNEKLFF.

This sequence joins TRBV6-5 and TRBJ1-1; no firm D call. There are 14 residues in the CDR3. CDR1 is MNHEY and CDR2 is SVGAGI in the germline V gene. Trimming left V 4 bases short and J 8 bases short, with 17 bases between. Here the CDR3 DNA reads TGTGCCAGCAGTTCCGGACCCTATCAGACCGAAGCTTTCTTT. Amino acids: CASSSGPYQTEAFF.

V and J are TRBV5-4 and TRBJ1-1, with D perhaps TRBD1 (6 bases). CDR1 is SGHNT and CDR2 is YYREEE in the germline V gene (reference sequence). Trimming stripped 4 bases from V and 5 bases from J, with 15 bases between. The CDR3 covers 14 residues. The CDR3 nucleotides are TGTGCCAGCAGCCAAGCGGGGGGCAGTACTGAAGCTTTCTTT. Translated: CASSQAGGSTEAFF.